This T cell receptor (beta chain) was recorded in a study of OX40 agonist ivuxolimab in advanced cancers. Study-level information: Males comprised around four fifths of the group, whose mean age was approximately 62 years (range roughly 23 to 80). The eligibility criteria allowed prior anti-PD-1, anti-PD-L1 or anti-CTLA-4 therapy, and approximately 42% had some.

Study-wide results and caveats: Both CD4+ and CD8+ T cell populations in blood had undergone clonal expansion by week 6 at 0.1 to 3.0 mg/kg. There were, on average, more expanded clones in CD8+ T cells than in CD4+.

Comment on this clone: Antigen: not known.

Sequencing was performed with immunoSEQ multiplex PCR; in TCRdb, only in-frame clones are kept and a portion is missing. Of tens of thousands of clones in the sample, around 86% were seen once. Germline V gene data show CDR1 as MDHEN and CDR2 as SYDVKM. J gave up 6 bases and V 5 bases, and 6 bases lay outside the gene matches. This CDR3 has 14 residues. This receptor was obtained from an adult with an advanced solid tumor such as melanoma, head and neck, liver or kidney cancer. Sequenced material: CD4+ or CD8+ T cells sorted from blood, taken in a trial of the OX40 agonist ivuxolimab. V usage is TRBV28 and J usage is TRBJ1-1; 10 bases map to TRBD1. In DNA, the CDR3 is TGTGCCAGCAGTCCGGACAGGGGGAAGCCTGAAGCTTTCTTT. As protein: CASSPDRGKPEAFF. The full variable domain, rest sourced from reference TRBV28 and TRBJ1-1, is DVKVTQSSRYLVKRTGEKVFLECVQDMDHENMFWYRQDPGLGLRLIYFSYDVKMKEKGDIPEGYSVSREKKERFSLILESASTNQTSMYLCASSPDRGKPEAFFGQGTRLTVV.